A selection of T cell receptor beta chains follows, all from one sample in a study of cytomegalovirus exposure and HLA in healthy donors. Assay used: immunoSEQ multiplex PCR; TCRdb lists only in-frame clones, some missing. The sample consists of more than 100,000 clones, 79% of them appearing once. Specimen: PBMCs. Receptor source: a male donor in good health and CMV-seronegative. CDR3s include the opening cysteine and the closing phenylalanine or tryptophan. The D gene is left open where the match is weak. Size values are once, few and many counts, or a class for expanded clones, and some rows have none.

TRBV15	TRBJ1-6	-	-	TGTGCCACCAGCAGAGATGTGGGGGGGCGAGGGTCACCCCTCCACTTT	CATSRDVGGRGSPLHF
TRBV9	TRBJ2-5	-	-	TGTGCCAGCAAGGGTGGCGGGGAGGCCGAGACCCAGTACTTC	CASKGGGEAETQYF
TRBV14	TRBJ2-3	few	-	TGTGCCAGCAGCCAGGGCCCCCAGCGGAGCAGCACAGATACGCAGTATTTT	CASSQGPQRSSTDTQYF
TRBV7-2	TRBJ1-2	-	-	TGTGCCAGCAGCTTAGACGGGGTCGCTCTTGTCTATGGCTACACCTTC	CASSLDGVALVYGYTF
TRBV15	TRBJ1-2	few	TRBD1	TGTGCCACCAGCAGAGATCGGGGACAGAACTATGGCTACACCTTC	CATSRDRGQNYGYTF
TRBV5-1	TRBJ2-5	-	TRBD1	TGCGCCAGCAAAGGGGGCCCTACCGTGCAAGAGACCCAGTACTTC	CASKGGPTVQETQYF
TRBV5-1	TRBJ2-5	-	TRBD2	TGCGCCAGCAGCTTCACTAGCGGGGGGGTCGAGACCCAGTACTTC	CASSFTSGGVETQYF
TRBV11-3	TRBJ1-2	-	-	TGTGCCAGCAGCTTTGGCCAGGGGAGCTATGGCTACACCTTC	CASSFGQGSYGYTF
TRBV2	TRBJ2-5	once	TRBD1	TGTGCCAGCAGTGGACAGGGACCGAAAAGCCAAGAGACCCAGTACTTC	CASSGQGPKSQETQYF
TRBV19	TRBJ1-1	few	TRBD1	TGTGCCAGTAGTACAGGGGGCGCGTATGAAGCTTTCTTT	CASSTGGAYEAFF